This T cell receptor beta chain was identified during a study of blood T cell repertoires in COVID-19. In the study's own analysis: Reference gene primers were amplified, and this amplification served to estimate nucleated cell counts. This table comes from immunoSEQ multiplex PCR, and its TCRdb copy is limited to in-frame clones, with some not included. Clone size and V and J calls were adopted from that table, with D and trimming inferred from the DNA. This sample has about 240,000 clones, with about four fifths found just once. J lost 0 bases, V lost 1 base, and 4 bases had no gene match. Germline V gives CDR1 SGHNT, CDR2 YYREEE (reference sequence). The CDR3 has 17 amino acids. Cohort placement rested on clinical history that participants reported themselves.

The chain couples TRBV5-4 to TRBJ2-2; TRBD1 matches 9 bases. Input material: PBMCs or T cells enriched from blood (not recorded which). This sequence was found in a woman between 40 and 55 years old who had been exposed to COVID-19. DNA of the CDR3: TGTGCCAGCAGCTTGATGACAGGGGGTTCGAACACCGGGGAGCTGTTTTTT. Translating gives CASSLMTGGSNTGELFF.